Following are 20 T cell receptor beta chains from one sample sequenced in a study of beta chain features in type 1 diabetes. General study points: Shortening that was moderate but significant affected the TCRB CDR3s of Type 1 diabetes patients in all four CD4+ subsets.

Their antigens remain unidentified. Every isolated RNA sample was fully reverse transcribed, so sequencing captured expressed TCRB transcripts. Sequenced by immunoSEQ multiplex PCR; TCRdb stores in-frame clones only, minus some. The sample records more than 300,000 clones, 8% to 10% being singletons. Material for sequencing was central memory CD4+ T cells from blood. These receptor sequences come from a man aged 30 to 39 with type 1 diabetes.

This clone has a handful of counts. The V call is TRBV6-5, the J call TRBJ2-5; possible D gene TRBD2, 6 bases. V was trimmed by 6 bases and J by 2 bases, leaving 10 bases between them. The CDR3 spans 13 residues. Germline CDR1 reads MNHEY; CDR2 reads SVGAGI. The CDR3 DNA follows: TGTGCCAGCAGACGCGCGGGACAAGAGACCCAGTACTTC. Translation: CASRRAGQETQYF.

V is TRBV7-8 and J is TRBJ2-1; TRBD2 aligns across 7 bases. This CDR3 has 13 amino acids. The V and J ends lost 10 bases and 3 bases, in that order; junction bases with no gene match: 6. Germline V gene data show CDR1 as SGHVS and CDR2 as FQNEAQ. In nucleotides, the CDR3 is TGTGCCACCCAAGCGGGAAACTACAATGAGCAGTTCTTC. Translation: CATQAGNYNEQFF.

The genes are TRBV28 and TRBJ1-1; perhaps TRBD1 as D (5 bases). Germline lookup yields CDR1 MDHEN and CDR2 SYDVKM. CDR3 length equals 14 residues. Trimming stripped 7 bases from V and 4 bases from J, with 16 bases between. DNA of the CDR3: TGTGCCAGCATCCCATCGGGGGGTTTCACTGAAGCTTTCTTT. Encoded protein: CASIPSGGFTEAFF.

This clone was detected many times. This CDR3 is also generated by other DNA sequences in the sample. The rearrangement joins TRBV15 to TRBJ2-1; D is uncertain. CDR3 length equals 12 residues. CDR1 and CDR2 from the germline V gene are LNHNV and YYDKDF (reference sequence). The V gene lost 1 base and the J gene lost 4 bases, with 2 bases spanning the gap. This CDR3 reads CATSRGYNEQFF. The DNA of the CDR3 is TGTGCCACCAGCAGAGGATACAATGAGCAGTTCTTC.

This clone was seen more than once but under ten times. The rearrangement joins TRBV4-3 to TRBJ1-3; TRBD1 aligns across 7 bases. The ends lost 0 bases at V and 0 bases at J; junction bases unmatched: 8. The length of the CDR3 is 18 residues. Germline lookup yields CDR1 LGHNA and CDR2 YSLEER. CDR3 sequence (DNA): TGCGCCAGCAGCCAAGAACCTCCCCGGACAGGCTCTGGAAACACCATATATTTT. As protein: CASSQEPPRTGSGNTIYF.

This clone appeared a few times. The chain joins TRBV30 to TRBJ2-2; 8 bases line up with TRBD1. Unmatched junction bases numbered 9, after V lost 4 bases and J lost 2 bases. Germline CDR1 is GTSNPN and CDR2 is SVGIG (reference sequence). The CDR3 extends over 16 amino acids. The CDR3 DNA reads TGTGCCTGGACCAGAATGGGACAGGCTAACACCGGGGAGCTGTTTTTT. Protein sequence: CAWTRMGQANTGELFF.

In this sample, this clone turned up a few times. The chain uses TRBV2 and TRBJ2-7; D is perhaps TRBD1 (6 bases). Germline CDR1 reads SNHLY; CDR2 reads FYNNEI. CDR3 length: 10 residues. V dropped 10 bases and J dropped 5 bases, with 9 bases sitting between them. The CDR3 loop reads CATQGNEQYF. Here the CDR3 DNA reads TGTGCCACCCAGGGGAACGAGCAGTACTTC.

This clone was seen ten or more times. The CDR3 nucleotides read TGTGCCAGCAGCTTAGTGGGCGGGAGGGCCCAGAATGAGCAGTTCTTC. It codes for CASSLVGGRAQNEQFF. The rearrangement links TRBV7-2 to TRBJ2-1; 9 nucleotides align to TRBD2. Germline V CDR1 and CDR2: SGHTA, FQGNSA. This CDR3 contains 16 residues. Trimming cost V 1 base and J 7 bases; bases outside gene matches: 8.

The chain has TRBV25-1 and TRBJ1-2; D possibly corresponds to TRBD1 (6 bases). V shed 7 bases and J shed 5 bases, with 11 bases lying between them. Germline values: CDR1 MGHDK, CDR2 SYGVNS. There are 12 residues in the CDR3. CDR3 sequence: CASKAQGYGYTF. CDR3 in DNA: TGTGCCAGCAAGGCACAGGGTTATGGCTACACCTTC.

This clone showed up many times. The chain links TRBV5-4 to TRBJ2-3; 7 nucleotides match TRBD2. Germline CDR1 is SGHNT and CDR2 is YYREEE (reference sequence). V gave up 4 bases and J gave up 5 bases; unmatched junction bases: 1. The CDR3 extends over 12 amino acids. CDR3 coding DNA: TGTGCCAGCAGCCCTAGCGGAGATACGCAGTATTTT. It encodes CASSPSGDTQYF.

Regarding this clone: At one of its ends the junction is not consistent with the germline gene, which may arise from a read error. The V gene is TRBV10-3, the J gene TRBJ1-1; D unresolved. The CDR3 has 12 residues. The germline V gene has CDR1 ENHRY and CDR2 SYGVKD. The CDR3 spells CASSYGNTEAFF. CDR3 nucleotides: TGTGCCAGCAGTTACGGGAACACTGAAGCTTTCTTT.

There are many counts of this clone. The chain couples TRBV5-4 to TRBJ2-7; D is perhaps TRBD1 (6 bases). V gave up 4 bases and J gave up 1 base, with 18 bases separating them. From germline, CDR1 is SGHNT and CDR2 YYREEE (reference sequence). CDR3 length equals 16 residues. The CDR3 reads CASSDRGADSSYEQYF. CDR3 in DNA: TGTGCCAGCAGCGACCGGGGAGCGGACAGTTCCTACGAGCAGTACTTC.

This clone was detected many times. The junction and the germline gene differ at one end; a read error may be behind it. V usage is TRBV6-1 and J usage is TRBJ2-2; 8 positions match TRBD1. The length of the CDR3 is 15 residues. The germline CDR1 and CDR2 sequences are MNHNS and SASEGT. CDR3 residues: CAISDAQGAGGELFF. Here the CDR3 DNA reads TGTGCCATCAGTGATGCGCAGGGGGCTGGCGGGGAGCTGTTTTTT.

This clone was recorded a few times. J is TRBJ1-5 and V is TRBV10-2; D not resolved. With 3 bases removed from V and 3 bases from J, the gap between germline ends came to 12 bases. Germline lookup yields CDR1 WSHSY and CDR2 SAAADI. CDR3 length: 15 amino acids. In DNA form, the CDR3 reads TGCGCCAGCAGTGAAAGGGCAGGAGTCAATCAGCCCCAGCATTTT. Amino acids: CASSERAGVNQPQHF.

The chain has TRBV2 and TRBJ1-5; perhaps TRBD1 as D (5 bases). This CDR3 is built from 13 residues. Germline CDR1 SNHLY, CDR2 FYNNEI. Trimming cost V 7 bases and J 0 bases, with 7 bases left between them. CDR3 amino acids: CASKQDSNQPQHF. The CDR3 coding sequence is TGTGCCAGCAAACAGGATAGCAATCAGCCCCAGCATTTT.

This clone was seen a handful of times. This sequence joins TRBV5-1 and TRBJ1-5, with D uncertain. The V and J ends lost 4 bases and 0 bases respectively, with 14 bases between them. Germline V gene lookup returns CDR1 SGHRS and CDR2 YFSETQ. This CDR3 is 16 amino acids long. As DNA, the CDR3 is TGCGCCAGCAGCCCGCCAACACGGACTAGCAATCAGCCCCAGCATTTT. Translated, it gives CASSPPTRTSNQPQHF.

This clone showed up just a few times. The chain combines TRBV28 with TRBJ1-5; TRBD1 is a possible D gene (5 bases). V was pared by 1 base and J by 7 bases, with 11 bases between. Germline V gives CDR1 MDHEN, CDR2 SYDVKM. This CDR3 contains 14 residues. The chain's CDR3 is CASSLSQGEQPQHF. DNA for the CDR3: TGTGCCAGCAGTTTATCCCAGGGAGAGCAGCCCCAGCATTTT.

This clone was seen a handful of times. The chain joins TRBV18 to TRBJ2-7; tentative D call: TRBD2 (6 bases). Germline V gene sequence: CDR1 KGHSH, CDR2 LQKENI. This CDR3 is 14 amino acids long. Trimming took off 3 bases at V and 5 bases at J, with 14 bases between the two ends. The CDR3 DNA reads as TGTGCCAGCTCACCGACTGGATCGGGAGACGAGCAGTACTTC. It specifies CASSPTGSGDEQYF.

CDR3 sequence: CASSLVGEGPYEQYF. The CDR3 nucleotides are TGTGCCAGCAGCTTAGTTGGGGAGGGCCCCTACGAGCAGTACTTC. J is TRBJ2-7 and V is TRBV7-2; 7 nucleotides align to TRBD2. CDR1 is SGHTA and CDR2 is FQGNSA in the germline V gene. Losses at the gene ends were 1 base for V and 2 bases for J; bases not matched to a gene: 5. CDR3 length: 15 amino acids.

CDR3 protein: CASSTDRNYGYTF. The CDR3 DNA sequence: TGTGCCAGCAGCACGGACAGGAACTATGGCTACACCTTC. This rearrangement joins TRBV11-2 to TRBJ1-2, with 7 bases matching TRBD1. The V and J ends lost 5 bases and 2 bases, in that order; junction bases with no gene match: 2. Germline V gene data show CDR1 as SGHAT and CDR2 as FQNNGV. The CDR3 consists of 13 residues.